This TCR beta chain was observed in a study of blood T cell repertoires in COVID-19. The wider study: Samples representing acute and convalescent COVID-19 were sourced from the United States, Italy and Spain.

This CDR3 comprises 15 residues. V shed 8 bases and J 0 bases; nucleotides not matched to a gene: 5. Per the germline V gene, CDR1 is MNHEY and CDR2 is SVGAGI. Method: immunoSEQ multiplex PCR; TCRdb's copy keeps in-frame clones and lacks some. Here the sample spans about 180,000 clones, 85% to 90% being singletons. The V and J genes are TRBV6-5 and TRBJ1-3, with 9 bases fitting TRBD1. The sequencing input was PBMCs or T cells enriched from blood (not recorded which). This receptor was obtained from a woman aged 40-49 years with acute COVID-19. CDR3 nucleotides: TGTGCCAGCTTATACAGGGGGCCCTCTGGAAACACCATATATTTT. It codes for CASLYRGPSGNTIYF.